The 15 T cell receptor beta chains below were found in one sample sequenced in a study of blood T cell repertoires in COVID-19. Sequencing was performed with immunoSEQ multiplex PCR; in TCRdb, only in-frame clones are kept and a portion is missing. The top ten clones hold about 3% of a sample with under 450,000 clones, approximately 84% of them seen once. Input material: PBMCs or T cells enriched from blood (not recorded which). These TCRs come from a woman in her thirties who had recovered from COVID-19.

This chain links TRBV3-1 (or the pseudogene TRBV3-2) with TRBJ1-2; 8 bases are a match to TRBD1. After removal of 0 bases from V and 2 bases from J, the junction contained 5 bases not matched to a gene. This CDR3 has 16 residues. Germline V lookup: CDR1 LGHDT, CDR2 YNNKEL (reference sequence). The CDR3 here is CASSQDSRGLNYGYTF. The DNA for the CDR3 is TGTGCCAGCAGCCAAGACTCCAGGGGGCTCAACTATGGCTACACCTTC.

The chain links TRBV19 to TRBJ1-1; 9 bases match TRBD1. V shed 6 bases, J shed 0 bases, and the junction held 2 bases outside the gene matches. The CDR3 has 14 residues. CDR1 is LNHDA and CDR2 is SQIVND in the germline V gene (reference sequence). As DNA, the CDR3 is TGTGCCAGTAGGGGACAGGGTATGAACACTGAAGCTTTCTTT. It translates to CASRGQGMNTEAFF.

V is TRBV5-4 and J is TRBJ2-7, with 11 bases matching TRBD2. In germline, CDR1 is SGHNT, CDR2 YYREEE (reference sequence). V trimming: 3 bases; J trimming: 0 bases; junction bases outside the gene matches: 5. This CDR3 has 16 amino acids. CDR3 sequence: CASSSGTSGNSYEQYF. CDR3 sequence (DNA): TGTGCCAGCAGCTCCGGGACTAGCGGCAACTCCTACGAGCAGTACTTC.

The chain couples TRBV11-2 to TRBJ2-3; D is undetermined. V lost 5 bases and J lost 0, with 9 bases in between. The CDR3 is made up of 14 amino acids. The germline CDR1 and CDR2 sequences are SGHAT and FQNNGV. The CDR3 DNA is TGTGCCAGCAGCCCGACAACTAGCACAGATACGCAGTATTTT. Translated: CASSPTTSTDTQYF.

The chain links TRBV27 to TRBJ2-2; 10 nucleotides match TRBD1. V trimming: 3 bases; J trimming: 6 bases; junction bases outside the gene matches: 19. The CDR3 loop spans 20 amino acids. Germline V gives CDR1 MNHEY, CDR2 SMNVEV (reference sequence). The CDR3 DNA sequence: TGTGCCAGCAGTTTCGGCTACACGGGGACAGGGGTCAAGAGTTCCGGGGAGCTGTTTTTT. Its protein is CASSFGYTGTGVKSSGELFF.

The V gene is TRBV6-5, the J gene TRBJ1-5; D not certain. Looked up from germline, CDR1 is MNHEY and CDR2 is SVGAGI. The CDR3 is 16 amino acids. V was clipped by 0 bases and J by 7 bases, with 16 bases between them. The CDR3 sequence: CASSYSNPGRGQPQHF. The CDR3 nucleotides read TGTGCCAGCAGTTACTCGAACCCGGGAAGAGGACAGCCCCAGCATTTT.

The J gene is TRBJ1-3, the V gene TRBV19; TRBD1 matches 7 bases. Germline assignment: CDR1 LNHDA and CDR2 SQIVND (reference sequence). V was pared by 3 bases and J by 0 bases, with 5 bases of the junction left unmatched. CDR3 length: 16 amino acids. CDR3 region: CASSIARDSSGNTIYF. For the CDR3, the DNA is TGTGCCAGTAGTATTGCCCGGGACAGCTCTGGAAACACCATATATTTT. The whole variable domain, filled in from reference TRBV19 and TRBJ1-3, reads DGGITQSPKYLFRKEGQNVTLSCEQNLNHDAMYWYRQDPGQGLRLIYYSQIVNDFQKGDIAEGYSVSREKKESFPLTVTSAQKNPTAFYLCASSIARDSSGNTIYFGEGSWLTVV.

The chain combines TRBV5-1 with TRBJ1-2, with 7 bases lining up with TRBD1. The CDR3 extends over 13 amino acids. Germline V gene sequence: CDR1 SGHRS, CDR2 YFSETQ. V trimming: 7 bases; J trimming: 4 bases; junction bases outside the gene matches: 7. CDR3 sequence reads: CASAQGGPYGYTF. CDR3 DNA sequence: TGCGCCAGCGCCCAGGGGGGCCCCTATGGCTACACCTTC.

The chain recombines TRBV27 with TRBJ1-6; 11 nucleotides match TRBD1. This CDR3 region has 19 residues. Germline V CDR1 and CDR2: MNHEY, SMNVEV (reference sequence). Losses at the gene ends were 5 bases for V and 0 bases for J; bases not matched to a gene: 9. CDR3 sequence reads: CASSLRTGGLSSYNSPLHF. The CDR3 DNA follows: TGTGCCAGCAGTCTAAGGACAGGGGGCCTCAGCTCCTATAATTCACCCCTCCACTTT.

V gene TRBV7-3 combines with J gene TRBJ1-1; D uncertain. CDR1 and CDR2 (germline): SGHTA, FQGTGA. CDR3 length equals 13 residues. The V end was cut by 3 bases, the J end by 5 bases, with 10 bases between. DNA of the CDR3: TGTGCCAGCAGCTTTACGTTACTAACTGAAGCTTTCTTT. The encoded protein is CASSFTLLTEAFF.

The rearrangement joins TRBV4-1 to TRBJ1-5, with D maybe TRBD1 (5 bases). The CDR3 has 14 amino acids. Germline V lookup: CDR1 MGHRA, CDR2 YSYEKL. Deletions cut 0 bases from V and 7 bases from J, with 10 bases between. This chain's CDR3 is CASSQDWGGQPQHF. The CDR3 DNA sequence: TGCGCCAGCAGCCAAGATTGGGGGGGACAGCCCCAGCATTTT.

The rearrangement links TRBV4-1 to TRBJ2-1; 9 bases align to TRBD1. The CDR3 is 16 amino acids. J gave up 7 bases and V 2 bases, and 9 bases lay outside the gene matches. Germline CDR1 reads MGHRA; CDR2 reads YSYEKL. CDR3 nucleotide sequence: TGCGCCAGCAGCCAATCGGGACAGGGTTCTTGGAATGAGCAGTTCTTC. It translates to CASSQSGQGSWNEQFF.

J is TRBJ1-4 and V is TRBV19; 10 bases match TRBD1. CDR1 LNHDA and CDR2 SQIVND come from the germline V gene (reference sequence). The CDR3 covers 17 residues. V shed 3 bases and J 8 bases; nucleotides not matched to a gene: 12. DNA for the CDR3: TGTGCCAGTAGTATGACAGGGGGCTCGGTAATCCGCGAAAAACTGTTTTTT. Its protein is CASSMTGGSVIREKLFF.

This chain joins TRBV18 and TRBJ1-4; the D is unclear. CDR1 is KGHSH and CDR2 is LQKENI in the germline V gene. CDR3 length: 15 residues. Trimming shortened V by 8 bases and J by 7 bases, and 20 bases separated the two germline ends. The CDR3 nucleotides are TGTGCCAGCCACTCACAGATGGCTGTCACTGAAAAACTGTTTTTT. It codes for CASHSQMAVTEKLFF.

This clone showed up just a few times. In DNA form, the CDR3 reads TGTGCCAGCAGGCAGGGGCTTGGCTACACCTTC. Translated, it gives CASRQGLGYTF. The rearrangement uses TRBV2 and TRBJ1-2; D possibly corresponds to TRBD1 (6 bases). CDR3 length equals 11 residues. The germline CDR1 and CDR2 sequences are SNHLY and FYNNEI. The ends were cut back, 6 bases at V and 7 bases at J, with 9 bases in the middle. Combining the CDR3 with reference TRBV2 and TRBJ1-2 gives the whole variable domain EPEVTQTPSHQVTQMGQEVILRCVPISNHLYFYWYRQILGQKVEFLVSFYNNEISEKSEIFDDQFSVERPDGSNFTLKIRSTKLEDSAMYFCASRQGLGYTFGSGTRLTVV.